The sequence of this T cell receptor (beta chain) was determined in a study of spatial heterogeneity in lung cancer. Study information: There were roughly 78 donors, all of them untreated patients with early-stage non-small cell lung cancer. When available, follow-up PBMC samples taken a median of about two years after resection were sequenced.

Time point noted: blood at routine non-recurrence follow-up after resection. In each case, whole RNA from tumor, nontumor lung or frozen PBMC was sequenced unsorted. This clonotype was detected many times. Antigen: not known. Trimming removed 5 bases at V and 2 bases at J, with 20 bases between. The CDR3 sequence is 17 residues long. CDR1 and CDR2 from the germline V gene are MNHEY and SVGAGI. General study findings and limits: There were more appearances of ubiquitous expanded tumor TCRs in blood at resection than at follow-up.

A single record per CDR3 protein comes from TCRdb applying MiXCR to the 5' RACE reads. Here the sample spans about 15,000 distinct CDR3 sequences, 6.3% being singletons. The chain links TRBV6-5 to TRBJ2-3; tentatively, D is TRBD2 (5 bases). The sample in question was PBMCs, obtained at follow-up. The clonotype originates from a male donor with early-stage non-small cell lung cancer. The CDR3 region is CASSNRLGGPYTDTQYF. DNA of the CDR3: TGTGCCAGCAGTAACCGTTTAGGCGGGCCCTACACAGATACGCAGTATTTT.